This TCR beta chain was retrieved from a study of T cells in Graves' hyperthyroidism and ophthalmopathy. From RNA transcripts, TCR beta CDR3 regions were amplified. First-round RT-PCR with HTBI primers amplified the TCR CDR3 region. A single record per CDR3 protein comes from TCRdb applying MiXCR to the multiplex PCR reads. The repertoire includes under 450,000 distinct CDR3 sequences, around 14% of them detected once, and roughly 13% sits in the top ten. This clonotype has only a few counts. The antigen is undetermined. An absence of ophthalmopathy progression within 18 months meant stable Graves' hyperthyroidism. The diagnoses drew upon clinical symptoms, serum thyroxine and TRAb, thyroid ultrasound and orbital computed tomography. Germline CDR1 KGHSH, CDR2 LQKENI. Trimming took off 6 bases at V and 0 bases at J, with 19 bases between the two ends. The CDR3 consists of 17 residues. Overall study findings and caveats: Ophthalmopathy was distinguished from stable hyperthyroidism by 13 V-J signatures. Ophthalmopathy prediction by the model preceded onset by a median about 6.8 months.

The chain couples TRBV18 to TRBJ2-3; no clear D. The sample taken for sequencing was blood. The receptor was derived from a woman between 18 and 30 years old with Graves' hyperthyroidism. The CDR3 DNA sequence: TGTGCCAGCTCCTTCACTCCCAAGGGCTTTAGCACAGATACGCAGTATTTT. It codes for CASSFTPKGFSTDTQYF.